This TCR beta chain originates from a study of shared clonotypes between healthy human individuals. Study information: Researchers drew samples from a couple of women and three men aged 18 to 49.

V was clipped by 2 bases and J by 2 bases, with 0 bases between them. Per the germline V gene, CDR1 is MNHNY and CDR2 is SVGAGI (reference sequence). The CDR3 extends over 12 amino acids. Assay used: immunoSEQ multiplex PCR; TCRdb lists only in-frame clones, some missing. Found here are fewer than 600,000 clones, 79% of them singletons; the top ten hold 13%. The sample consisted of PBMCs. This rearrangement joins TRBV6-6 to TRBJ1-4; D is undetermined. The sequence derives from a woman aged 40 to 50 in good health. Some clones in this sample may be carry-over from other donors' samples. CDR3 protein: CASSYTNEKLFF. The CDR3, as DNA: TGTGCCAGCAGTTACACTAATGAAAAACTGTTTTTT.